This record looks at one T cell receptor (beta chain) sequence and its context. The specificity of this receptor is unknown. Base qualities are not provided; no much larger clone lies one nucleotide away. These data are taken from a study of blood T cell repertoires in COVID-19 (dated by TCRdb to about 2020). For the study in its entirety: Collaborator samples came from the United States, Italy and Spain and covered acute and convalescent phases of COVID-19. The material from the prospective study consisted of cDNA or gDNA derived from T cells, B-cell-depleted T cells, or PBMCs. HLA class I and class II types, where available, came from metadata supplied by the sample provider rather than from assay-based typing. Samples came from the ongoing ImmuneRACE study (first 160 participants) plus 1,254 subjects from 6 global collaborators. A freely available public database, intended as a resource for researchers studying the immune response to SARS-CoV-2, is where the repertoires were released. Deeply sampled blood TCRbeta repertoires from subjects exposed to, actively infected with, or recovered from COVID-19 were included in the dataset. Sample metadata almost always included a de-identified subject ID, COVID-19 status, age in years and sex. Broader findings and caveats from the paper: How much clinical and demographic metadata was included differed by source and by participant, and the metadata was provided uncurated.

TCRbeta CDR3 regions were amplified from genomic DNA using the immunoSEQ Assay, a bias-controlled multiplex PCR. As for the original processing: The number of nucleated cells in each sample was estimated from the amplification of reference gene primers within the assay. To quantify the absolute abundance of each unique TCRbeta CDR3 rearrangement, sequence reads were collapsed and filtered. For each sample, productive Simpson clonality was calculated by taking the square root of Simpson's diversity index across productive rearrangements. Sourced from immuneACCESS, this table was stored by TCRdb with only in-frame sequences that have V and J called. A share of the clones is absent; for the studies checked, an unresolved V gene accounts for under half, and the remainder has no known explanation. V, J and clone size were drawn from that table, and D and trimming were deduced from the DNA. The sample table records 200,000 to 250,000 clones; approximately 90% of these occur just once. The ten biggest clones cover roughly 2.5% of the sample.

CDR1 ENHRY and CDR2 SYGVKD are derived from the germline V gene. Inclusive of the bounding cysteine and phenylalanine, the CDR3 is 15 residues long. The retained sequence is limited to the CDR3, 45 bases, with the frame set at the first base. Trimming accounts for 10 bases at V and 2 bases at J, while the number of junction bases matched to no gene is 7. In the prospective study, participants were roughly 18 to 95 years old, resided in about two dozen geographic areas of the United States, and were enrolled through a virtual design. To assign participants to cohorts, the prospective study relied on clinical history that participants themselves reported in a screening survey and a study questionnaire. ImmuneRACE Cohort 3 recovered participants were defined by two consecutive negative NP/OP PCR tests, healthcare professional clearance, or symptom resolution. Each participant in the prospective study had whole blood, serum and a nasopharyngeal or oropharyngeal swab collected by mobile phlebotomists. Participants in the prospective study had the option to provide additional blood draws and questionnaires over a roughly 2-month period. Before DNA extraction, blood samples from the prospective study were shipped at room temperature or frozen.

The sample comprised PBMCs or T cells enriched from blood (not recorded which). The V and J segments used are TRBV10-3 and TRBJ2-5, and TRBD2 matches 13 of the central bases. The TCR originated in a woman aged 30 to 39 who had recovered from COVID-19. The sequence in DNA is TGTGCCAGCCCTCCGGGACTAGCGGGACAAGAGACCCAGTACTTC. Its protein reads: CASPPGLAGQETQYF.